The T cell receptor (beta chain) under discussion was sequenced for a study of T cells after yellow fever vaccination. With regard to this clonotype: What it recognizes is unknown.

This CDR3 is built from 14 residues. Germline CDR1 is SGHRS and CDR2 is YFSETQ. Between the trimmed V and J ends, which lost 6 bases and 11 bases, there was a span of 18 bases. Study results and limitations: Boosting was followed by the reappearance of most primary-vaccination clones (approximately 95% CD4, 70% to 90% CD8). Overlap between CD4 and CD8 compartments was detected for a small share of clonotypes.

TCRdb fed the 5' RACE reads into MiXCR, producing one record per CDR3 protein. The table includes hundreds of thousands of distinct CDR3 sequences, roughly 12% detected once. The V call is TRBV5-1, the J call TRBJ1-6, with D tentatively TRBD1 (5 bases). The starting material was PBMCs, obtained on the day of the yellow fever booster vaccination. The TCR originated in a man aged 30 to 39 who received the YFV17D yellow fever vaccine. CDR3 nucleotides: TGCGCCAGCACCACCGGGACCCCCGAGGCACCCCTCCACTTT. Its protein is CASTTGTPEAPLHF.